Given below is one TCR beta chain in context. A clone one base away is much larger, so this may be a read error. The cohort's ophthalmopathy patients, a group with duration under 3 months, had a Clinical Activity Score of at least 3 and a NOSPECS grade of at least 4. This sample stems from a study of T cells in Graves' hyperthyroidism and ophthalmopathy. RNA transcripts gave rise to amplified TCR beta CDR3 regions. In the first-round RT-PCR of the TCR CDR3, the HTBI primer set was used. TCRdb reprocessed the multiplex PCR reads via MiXCR and lists one record per CDR3 protein. The sample has hundreds of thousands of distinct CDR3 sequences, less than 25% seen once. Deletions cut 3 bases from V and 2 bases from J, with 13 bases between. Germline V lookup: CDR1 GTSNPN, CDR2 SVGIG (reference sequence). The CDR3 covers 14 residues.

The chain combines TRBV30 with TRBJ2-5; the D gene could be TRBD1 or TRBD2 (5 bases each). The sequence derives from a man aged 25 to 40 with Graves' ophthalmopathy. The sequenced sample was blood. The CDR3 loop reads CAWSGETDQETQYF. Written as DNA, the CDR3 is TGTGCCTGGAGCGGGGAGACAGATCAAGAGACCCAGTACTTC.